This T cell receptor (beta chain) derives from a study of T cells in Graves' hyperthyroidism and ophthalmopathy. Study background: At initial diagnosis, before any treatment had begun, peripheral blood was obtained. Study observations and caveats: Most expanded thyroid clonotypes above 0.001 also appeared in blood. A model of 13 V-J pairs discriminated ophthalmopathy from stable hyperthyroidism.

The CDR3 regions of TCR beta were amplified from RNA transcripts. A set of HTBI primers served as the primers for a first-round RT-PCR of the TCR CDR3. TCRdb fed the multiplex PCR reads into MiXCR, producing one record per CDR3 protein. Of 250,000 to 300,000 distinct CDR3 sequences listed, about 13% are singletons. Trimming removed 6 bases from V and 6 bases from J, with 15 bases in between. The CDR3 covers 13 residues. Germline V gene data show CDR1 as DFQATT and CDR2 as SNEGSKA (reference sequence). Newly diagnosed hyperthyroidism patients aged 18 to 65 years had disease lasting under 2 months. At least ten counts were recorded for this clonotype. Antigen specificity is unknown.

The chain uses TRBV20-1 and TRBJ1-5, with a tentative D call TRBD1 (6 bases). The clonotype was recovered from a woman aged 40 to 55 with Graves' hyperthyroidism. Sequenced material: blood. The CDR3 sequence is CSASTGWSQPQHF. CDR3 DNA sequence: TGCAGTGCGTCGACAGGCTGGAGTCAGCCCCAGCATTTT.